Each of the 8 T cell receptor beta chains below was sequenced from the same sample in a study of blood T cell repertoires in COVID-19. Generated by immunoSEQ multiplex PCR, the TCRdb table keeps only in-frame clones and is missing some. The sample shows 150,000 to 200,000 clones, 60% to 80% of them seen only once. The sample consisted of peripheral blood. The source of these receptors is a man aged 70 or older with acute or convalescent COVID-19.

The chain uses TRBV20-1 and TRBJ2-7; D might be TRBD2 (5 bases). CDR1 and CDR2 (germline): DFQATT, SNEGSKA (reference sequence). The CDR3 length is 12 residues. Trimming removed 3 bases from V and 3 bases from J, with 9 bases in between. The CDR3 spells CSASERDYEQYF. Written as DNA, the CDR3 is TGCAGTGCTAGTGAACGGGACTACGAGCAGTACTTC.

The genes are TRBV5-6 and TRBJ2-3; 8 positions match TRBD2. The CDR3 loop spans 17 amino acids. V trimming: 2 bases; J trimming: 2 bases; junction bases outside the gene matches: 10. The germline V gene encodes CDR1 SGHDT and CDR2 YYEEEE. The DNA for the CDR3 is TGTGCCAGCAGCTTCGGCCTAGCGGGTAAGGTCACAGATACGCAGTATTTT. Protein: CASSFGLAGKVTDTQYF.

The gene calls are TRBV6-6 and TRBJ2-1; TRBD1 matches at 7 bases. Unmatched junction bases numbered 7, after V lost 6 bases and J lost 5 bases. Germline V gene lookup returns CDR1 MNHNY and CDR2 SVGAGI (reference sequence). This CDR3 has 14 residues. The CDR3 reads CASSPDRVNNEQFF. CDR3 in DNA: TGTGCCAGCAGCCCAGACAGGGTGAACAATGAGCAGTTCTTC.

To note about this clone: An end of the junction differs from the germline gene, which may be a read error. The chain couples TRBV27 to TRBJ2-1; TRBD2 matches 13 bases. CDR1 and CDR2 (germline): MNHEY, SMNVEV (reference sequence). CDR3 size: 15 residues. The DNA for the CDR3 is TGTGCCAGCAGTTCGCGGACTAGCGGGAGATATGAACAGTTCTTC. Protein product: CASSSRTSGRYEQFF.

The chain recombines TRBV11-3 with TRBJ2-5, with 7 bases that match TRBD1. Germline CDR1 reads SGHNT; CDR2 reads YENEEA. The CDR3 is 14 amino acids. The V and J ends lost 4 bases and 2 bases, in that order; junction bases with no gene match: 4. In nucleotides, the CDR3 is TGTGCCAGCAGCTCGAGGGACAGTCAAGAGACCCAGTACTTC. It translates to CASSSRDSQETQYF.

The rearrangement joins TRBV3-1 (or the pseudogene TRBV3-2) to TRBJ1-1, with D hard to call. Trimming took off 1 base at V and 4 bases at J, with 10 bases between the two ends. Germline values: CDR1 LGHDT, CDR2 YNNKEL (reference sequence). The CDR3 covers 14 residues. DNA of the CDR3: TGTGCCAGCAGCCAAGGGGCCTTGGGCACTGAAGCTTTCTTT. This codes for CASSQGALGTEAFF.

J is TRBJ2-1 and V is TRBV6-2 or TRBV6-3; possibly TRBD2 for D (6 bases). This CDR3 is built from 17 residues. Looked up from germline, CDR1 is MNHEY and CDR2 is SVGEGT. The V gene lost 2 bases and the J gene lost 5 bases, with 19 bases spanning the gap. The DNA of the CDR3 is TGTGCCAGCAGTTACCCGCTTGGAAGCGGGTCTAACAATGAGCAGTTCTTC. Translated, it gives CASSYPLGSGSNNEQFF.

The chain employs TRBV5-1 and TRBJ1-1; 9 bases match TRBD1. The germline V gene has CDR1 SGHRS and CDR2 YFSETQ. Losses at the gene ends were 3 bases for V and 4 bases for J; bases not matched to a gene: 4. There are 14 residues in the CDR3. The CDR3 reads CASSWGQGSTEAFF. The CDR3 DNA sequence: TGCGCCAGCAGCTGGGGACAGGGTAGCACTGAAGCTTTCTTT.